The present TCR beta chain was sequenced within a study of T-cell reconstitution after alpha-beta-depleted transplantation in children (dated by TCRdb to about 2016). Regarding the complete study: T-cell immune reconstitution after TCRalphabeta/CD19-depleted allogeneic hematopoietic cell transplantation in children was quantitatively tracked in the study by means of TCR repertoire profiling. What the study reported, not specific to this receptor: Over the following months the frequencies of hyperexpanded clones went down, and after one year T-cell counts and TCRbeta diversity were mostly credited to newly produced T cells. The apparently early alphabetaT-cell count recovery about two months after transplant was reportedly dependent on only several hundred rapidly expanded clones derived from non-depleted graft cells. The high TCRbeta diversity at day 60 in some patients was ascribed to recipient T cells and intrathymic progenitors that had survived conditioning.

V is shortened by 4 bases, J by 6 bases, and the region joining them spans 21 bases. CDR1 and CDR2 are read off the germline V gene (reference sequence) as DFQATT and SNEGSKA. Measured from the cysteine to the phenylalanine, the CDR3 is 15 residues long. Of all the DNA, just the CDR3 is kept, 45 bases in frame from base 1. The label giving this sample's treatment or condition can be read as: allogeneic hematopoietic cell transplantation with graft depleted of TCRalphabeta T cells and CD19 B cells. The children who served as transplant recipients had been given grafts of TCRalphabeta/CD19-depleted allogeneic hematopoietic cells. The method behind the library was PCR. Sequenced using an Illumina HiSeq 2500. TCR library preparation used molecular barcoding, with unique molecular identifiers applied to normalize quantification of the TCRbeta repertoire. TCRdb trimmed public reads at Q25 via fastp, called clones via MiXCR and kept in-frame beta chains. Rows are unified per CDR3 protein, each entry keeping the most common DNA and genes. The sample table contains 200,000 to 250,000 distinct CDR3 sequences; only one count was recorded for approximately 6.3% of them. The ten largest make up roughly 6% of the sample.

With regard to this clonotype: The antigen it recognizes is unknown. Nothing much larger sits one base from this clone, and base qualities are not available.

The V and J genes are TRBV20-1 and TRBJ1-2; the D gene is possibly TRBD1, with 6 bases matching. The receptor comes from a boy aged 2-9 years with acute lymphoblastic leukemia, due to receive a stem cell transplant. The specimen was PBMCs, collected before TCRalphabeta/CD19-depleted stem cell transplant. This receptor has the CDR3 CSAIEVRGAEDGYTF. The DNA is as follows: TGCAGTGCTATTGAGGTTCGGGGGGCGGAGGATGGCTACACCTTC.